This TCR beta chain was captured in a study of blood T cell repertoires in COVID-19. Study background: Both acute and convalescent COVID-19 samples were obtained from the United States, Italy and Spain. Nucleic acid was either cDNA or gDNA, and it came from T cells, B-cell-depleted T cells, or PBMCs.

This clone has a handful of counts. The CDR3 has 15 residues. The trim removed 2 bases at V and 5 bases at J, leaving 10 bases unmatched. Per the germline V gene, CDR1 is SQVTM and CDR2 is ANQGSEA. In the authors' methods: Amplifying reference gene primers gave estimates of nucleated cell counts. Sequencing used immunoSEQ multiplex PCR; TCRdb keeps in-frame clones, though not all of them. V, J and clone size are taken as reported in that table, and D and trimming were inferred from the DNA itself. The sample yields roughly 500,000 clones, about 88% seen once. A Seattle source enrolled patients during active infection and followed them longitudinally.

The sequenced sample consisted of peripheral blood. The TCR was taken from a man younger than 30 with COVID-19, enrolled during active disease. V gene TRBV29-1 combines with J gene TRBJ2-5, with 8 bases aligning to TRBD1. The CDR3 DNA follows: TGCAGCGTTGAACTCCCCAGGACAGGGAGGGAGACCCAGTACTTC. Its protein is CSVELPRTGRETQYF.